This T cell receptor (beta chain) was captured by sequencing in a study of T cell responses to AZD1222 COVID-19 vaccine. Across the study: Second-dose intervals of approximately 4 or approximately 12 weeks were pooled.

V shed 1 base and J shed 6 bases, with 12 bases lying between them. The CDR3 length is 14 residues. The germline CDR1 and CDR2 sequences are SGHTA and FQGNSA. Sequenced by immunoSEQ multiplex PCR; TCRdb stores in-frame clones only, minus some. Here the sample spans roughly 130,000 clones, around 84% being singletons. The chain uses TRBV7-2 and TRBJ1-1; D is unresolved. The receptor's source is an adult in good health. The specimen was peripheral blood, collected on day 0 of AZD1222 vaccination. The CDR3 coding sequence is TGTGCCAGCAGCTTAGTGTTTGAGCTCCCTGAAGCTTTCTTT. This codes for CASSLVFELPEAFF. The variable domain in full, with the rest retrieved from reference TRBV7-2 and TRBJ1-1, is GAGVSQSPSNKVTEKGKDVELRCDPISGHTALYWYRQSLGQGLEFLIYFQGNSAPDKSGLPSDRFSAERTGGSVSTLTIQRTQQEDSAVYLCASSLVFELPEAFFGQGTRLTVV.